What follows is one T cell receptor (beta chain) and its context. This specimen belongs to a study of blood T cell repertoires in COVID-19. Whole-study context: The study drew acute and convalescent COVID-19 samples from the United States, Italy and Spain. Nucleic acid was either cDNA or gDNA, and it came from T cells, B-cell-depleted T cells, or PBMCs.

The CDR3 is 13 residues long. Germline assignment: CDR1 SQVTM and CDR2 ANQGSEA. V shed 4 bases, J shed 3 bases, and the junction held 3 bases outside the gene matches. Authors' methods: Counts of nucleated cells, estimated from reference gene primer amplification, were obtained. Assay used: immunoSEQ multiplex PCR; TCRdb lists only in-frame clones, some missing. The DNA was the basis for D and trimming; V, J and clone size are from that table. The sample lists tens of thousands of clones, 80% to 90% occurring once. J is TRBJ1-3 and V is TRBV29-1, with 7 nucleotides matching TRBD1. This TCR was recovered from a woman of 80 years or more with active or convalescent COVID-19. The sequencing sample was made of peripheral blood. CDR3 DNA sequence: TGCAGCGTTGGACAGGGCGGTGGAAACACCATATATTTT. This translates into CSVGQGGGNTIYF.